A single T cell receptor (beta chain) is shown here with its context. The sample comes from a study of T cells in Graves' hyperthyroidism and ophthalmopathy. Regions amplified from RNA transcripts were the TCR beta CDR3 regions. Carried out on the TCR CDR3, a first-round RT-PCR used the HTBI primer set. From the multiplex PCR reads, TCRdb called clonotypes with MiXCR, one entry per CDR3 protein. The table lists about 200,000 distinct CDR3 sequences, 17% of them singletons. The CDR3 is 14 residues long. Germline lookup yields CDR1 LNHDA and CDR2 SQIVND (reference sequence). V gave up 5 bases and J gave up 6 bases, with 16 bases separating them.

The chain links TRBV19 to TRBJ1-2; possible D gene TRBD1, 6 bases. The sample comprised blood. The sequence derives from a woman in her 50s with Graves' hyperthyroidism. The CDR3 loop reads CASSLQQGIDGYTF. CDR3 sequence (DNA): TGTGCCAGTAGTCTTCAACAGGGAATCGATGGCTACACCTTC.